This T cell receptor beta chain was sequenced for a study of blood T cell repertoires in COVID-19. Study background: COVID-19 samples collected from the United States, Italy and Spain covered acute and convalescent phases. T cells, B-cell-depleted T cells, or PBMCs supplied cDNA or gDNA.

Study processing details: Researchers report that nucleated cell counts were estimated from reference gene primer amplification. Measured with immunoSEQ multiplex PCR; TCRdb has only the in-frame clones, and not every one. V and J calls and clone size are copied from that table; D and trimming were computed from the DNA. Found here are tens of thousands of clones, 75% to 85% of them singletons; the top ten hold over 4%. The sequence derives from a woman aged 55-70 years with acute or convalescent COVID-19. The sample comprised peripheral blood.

The CDR3 loop reads CAISRGSNQPQHF. The CDR3 nucleotides read TGTGCCATCTCACGAGGTAGCAATCAGCCCCAGCATTTT. This chain links TRBV6-5 with TRBJ1-5, with D unclear. The CDR3 is 13 amino acids. V lost 10 bases and J 0 bases, leaving 10 bases between the germline ends. Germline V gene data show CDR1 as MNHEY and CDR2 as SVGAGI.